The clone carrying this TCR beta chain showed up just once. The data stem from a study of blood T cell repertoires in COVID-19. Overall study context: Samples representing acute and convalescent COVID-19 were sourced from the United States, Italy and Spain. PBMCs, B-cell-depleted T cells, or T cells were the source of the cDNA or gDNA that made up the material.

In the original analysis: For nucleated cells, counts were estimated from reference gene primer amplification. Assay used: immunoSEQ multiplex PCR; TCRdb lists only in-frame clones, some missing. From that table come the V and J calls and clone size; the DNA was used to work out D and trimming. The top ten hold about 6.6% of the sample, which has about 190,000 clones, approximately 91% seen once. V dropped 1 base and J dropped 0 bases, with 7 bases sitting between them. CDR3 length: 15 residues. Germline CDR1 reads SGHTA; CDR2 reads FQGNSA. The V call is TRBV7-2, the J call TRBJ2-1; possible D gene TRBD1, 5 bases. The sequence came from a woman in her forties who had recovered from COVID-19. Sample: peripheral blood. The CDR3 region is CASSLDRSSYNEQFF. DNA of the CDR3: TGTGCCAGCAGCTTAGACAGGAGCTCCTACAATGAGCAGTTCTTC. Full variable domain (rest looked up from reference TRBV7-2 and TRBJ2-1): GAGVSQSPSNKVTEKGKDVELRCDPISGHTALYWYRQSLGQGLEFLIYFQGNSAPDKSGLPSDRFSAERTGGSVSTLTIQRTQQEDSAVYLCASSLDRSSYNEQFFGPGTRLTVL.